This T cell receptor (beta chain) was recovered during a study of spatial heterogeneity in lung cancer. Study-wide context: In the raw reads, each unique TCR and UMI combination was present more than ten times on average.

Time point meaning: sample taken at primary tumor resection. From tumor, nontumor lung or frozen PBMC, whole RNA was taken unsorted for sequencing. Unique molecular identifiers tagged every individual TCR cDNA molecule. TCRdb recomputed calls from the 5' RACE reads with MiXCR, one row per CDR3 protein. The repertoire has about 14,000 distinct CDR3 sequences, around a tenth of them found once; the top ten carry 29%. There are 17 residues in the CDR3. This clonotype was found many times. V usage is TRBV21-1 and J usage is TRBJ1-5; the table's D call, TRBD1, has no DNA check behind it. TRBV21-1 is termed a pseudogene. Specimen: PBMCs, collected at surgery. The TCR comes from a male donor with early-stage non-small cell lung cancer. The CDR3 is CASSVPGDGISNQPQHF. The CDR3 DNA sequence: TGTGCCAGCAGCGTCCCAGGGGACGGAATTAGCAATCAGCCCCAGCATTTT.